This passage covers 6 T cell receptor beta chains from one sample sequenced in a study of T cell repertoires in cytomegalovirus infection (dated by TCRdb to between 2018 and 2020). Instrument used: Illumina HiSeq 1500. TCRdb reprocessed the public reads (quality trimming at Q25 with fastp, clone calling with MiXCR) and kept in-frame beta chains. Each CDR3 protein gets just one entry, which takes the most common genes and DNA from the rows behind it. The sample profile shows roughly 120,000 distinct CDR3 sequences; roughly 32% of them were found once. The ten largest clonotypes hold around three fifths of the sample. The antigens for these receptors are not known. This specimen's treatment or condition label, per the study, means: in vitro stimulation with specific CMV peptide epitopes to enrich CMV-specific T cells. The sample here was CD8+ T cells from cultured PBMCs, taken from culture after CMV antigen stimulation. The origin of the receptors is a human donor in good health (CMV status not recorded). Some clones in this sample may be carry-over from other donors' samples.

This chain joins TRBV4-1 and TRBJ1-1; D gene unclear. The V and J ends lost 5 bases and 1 base respectively, with 8 bases between them. Germline CDR1 MGHRA, CDR2 YSYEKL. This CDR3 comprises 13 residues. The CDR3 loop reads CASSLRRNTEAFF. The CDR3 DNA sequence: TGCGCCAGCAGCTTGAGACGGAACACTGAAGCTTTCTTT.

The chain is built from TRBV27 and TRBJ2-7; TRBD1 agrees at 9 bases. CDR1 MNHEY and CDR2 SMNVEV come from the germline V gene (reference sequence). The CDR3 runs 14 residues. V gave up 4 bases and J gave up 5 bases; unmatched junction bases: 6. The CDR3: CASSSIQGAHEQYF. DNA of the CDR3: TGTGCCAGCAGTTCGATACAGGGGGCGCACGAGCAGTACTTC.

This chain connects TRBV19 to TRBJ2-7; 9 positions match TRBD1. V was clipped by 4 bases and J by 3 bases; unmatched bases: 16. The CDR3 length is 18 residues. Germline loops: CDR1 LNHDA, CDR2 SQIVND (reference sequence). CDR3 nucleotide sequence: TGTGCCAGTAGTAATCAACATTCGGGACAGGGCTCAATCTACGAGCAGTACTTC. Translation gives CASSNQHSGQGSIYEQYF.

This clonotype was counted many times. V is TRBV6-1 and J is TRBJ2-6; tentatively, D is TRBD1 (5 bases). CDR3 size: 15 residues. Germline CDR1 reads MNHNS; CDR2 reads SASEGT. Trimming left V 5 bases short and J 0 bases short, with 8 bases between. CDR3 DNA: TGTGCCAGCAGTCAAGACAGCTCTGGGGCCAACGTCCTGACTTTC. It translates to CASSQDSSGANVLTF.

The gene calls are TRBV4-3 and TRBJ1-1; D is undetermined. In germline, CDR1 is LGHNA, CDR2 YSLEER. This CDR3 has 16 amino acids. Between the trimmed V and J ends, which lost 0 bases and 1 base, there was a span of 12 bases. The CDR3 DNA is TGCGCCAGCAGCCAAGATGCCGCCGGGCGGAACACTGAAGCTTTCTTT. It yields the protein CASSQDAAGRNTEAFF.

This clonotype has only a few counts. The rearrangement uses TRBV7-6 and TRBJ1-6; TRBD1 matches at 7 bases. With V trimmed by 5 bases and J by 8 bases, 6 bases remained unmatched. Germline CDR1 and CDR2: SGHVS and FNYEAQ. This CDR3 has 14 residues. The CDR3 coding sequence is TGTGCCAGCAGCCAAGGGACAGAGGATTCACCCCTCCACTTT. Amino acids: CASSQGTEDSPLHF.